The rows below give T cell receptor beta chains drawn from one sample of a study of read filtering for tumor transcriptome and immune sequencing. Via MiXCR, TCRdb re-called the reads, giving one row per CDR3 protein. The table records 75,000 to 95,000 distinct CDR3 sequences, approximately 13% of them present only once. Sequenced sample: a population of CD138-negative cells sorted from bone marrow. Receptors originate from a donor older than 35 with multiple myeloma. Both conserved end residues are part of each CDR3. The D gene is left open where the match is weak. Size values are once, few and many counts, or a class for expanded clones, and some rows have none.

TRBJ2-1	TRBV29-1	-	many	CSVGVHEQFF	TGCAGCGTTGGGGTTCATGAGCAGTTCTTC
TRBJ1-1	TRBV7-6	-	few	CASSPLNMNTEAFF	TGTGCCAGCAGCCCCCTCAACATGAACACTGAAGCTTTCTTT
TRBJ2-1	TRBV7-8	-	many	CASSLEGFSYNEQFF	TGTGCCAGCAGCTTAGAGGGGTTCTCCTACAATGAGCAGTTCTTC
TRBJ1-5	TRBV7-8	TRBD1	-	CASSLERTGVNQPQHF	TGTGCCAGCAGCTTAGAGAGGACAGGCGTAAATCAGCCCCAGCATTTT
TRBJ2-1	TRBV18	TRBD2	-	CASSPGDSSGTMTNEQFF	TGTGCCAGCTCACCGGGCGATTCTAGCGGGACGATGACCAATGAGCAGTTCTTC
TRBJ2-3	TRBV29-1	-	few	CSVADGRGTDTQYF	TGCAGCGTTGCAGACGGGAGAGGAACAGATACGCAGTATTTT
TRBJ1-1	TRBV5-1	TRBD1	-	CASSLSTGQGVFEAFF	TGCGCCAGCAGCTTGTCGACGGGACAGGGTGTTTTTGAAGCTTTCTTT
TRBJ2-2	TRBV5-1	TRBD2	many	CASSLASGSNGELFF	TGCGCCAGCAGCTTGGCTAGCGGGAGTAACGGGGAGCTGTTTTTT
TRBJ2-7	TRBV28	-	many	CASSRPGVYSYEQYF	TGTGCCAGCAGCCGCCCAGGGGTTTACTCATACGAGCAGTACTTC
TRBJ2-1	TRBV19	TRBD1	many	CASSIAPFGQGRRNEQFF	TGTGCCAGTAGTATAGCCCCCTTCGGACAGGGGAGAAGGAATGAGCAGTTCTTC
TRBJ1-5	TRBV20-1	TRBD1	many	CSASPWDRGGNQPQHF	TGCAGTGCTTCTCCATGGGACAGGGGGGGCAATCAGCCCCAGCATTTT
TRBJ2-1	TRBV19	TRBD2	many	CASSITGRPPYNEQFF	TGTGCCAGTAGTATTACCGGGAGGCCCCCCTACAATGAGCAGTTCTTC
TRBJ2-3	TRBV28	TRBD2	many	CASRRPGLAGATDTQYF	TGTGCCAGCAGGCGTCCGGGACTAGCGGGAGCAACAGATACGCAGTATTTT
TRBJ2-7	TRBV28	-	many	CASSGLGSPTSQQYF	TGTGCCAGCAGTGGTCTAGGGAGCCCCACTTCCCAGCAGTACTTC
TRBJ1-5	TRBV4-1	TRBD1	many	CASSQVMGQFDQPQHF	TGCGCCAGCAGCCAAGTAATGGGACAGTTTGATCAGCCCCAGCATTTT
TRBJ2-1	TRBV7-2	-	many	CASSLETAEQFF	TGTGCCAGCAGCTTAGAGACAGCCGAGCAGTTCTTC
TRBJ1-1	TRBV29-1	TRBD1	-	CSVATGGENAEAFF	TGCAGCGTAGCAACAGGGGGCGAGAATGCTGAAGCTTTCTTT
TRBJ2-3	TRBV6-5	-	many	CASSLAGPRDTQYF	TGTGCCAGCAGTCTCGCGGGCCCGCGGGATACGCAGTATTTT
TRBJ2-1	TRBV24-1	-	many	CATSDLSRLRNEQFF	TGTGCCACCAGTGATTTGTCGCGGTTGAGGAATGAGCAGTTCTTC
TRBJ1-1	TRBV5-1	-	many	CASSLAARRDAEAFF	TGCGCCAGCAGCTTGGCGGCGAGACGGGACGCTGAAGCTTTCTTT
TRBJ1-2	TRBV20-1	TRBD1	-	CSAHPNRGPHGYTF	TGCAGTGCCCACCCGAACAGGGGGCCGCATGGCTACACCTTC
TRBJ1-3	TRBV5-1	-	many	CASSFSASGNTIYF	TGCGCCAGCAGCTTCTCTGCCTCTGGAAACACCATATATTTT
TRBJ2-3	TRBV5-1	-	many	CASSLDSTTDTQYF	TGCGCCAGCAGCTTGGACAGCACCACAGATACGCAGTATTTT
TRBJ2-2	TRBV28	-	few	CASSPSDLTGELFF	TGTGCCAGCAGTCCCTCGGACCTCACCGGGGAGCTGTTTTTT
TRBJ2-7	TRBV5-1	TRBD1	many	CASSSGTGAGGQYF	TGCGCCAGCAGCTCCGGGACAGGGGCCGGAGGGCAGTACTTC
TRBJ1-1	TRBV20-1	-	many	CSARGQLNTEAFF	TGCAGTGCTAGGGGGCAGTTGAACACTGAAGCTTTCTTT
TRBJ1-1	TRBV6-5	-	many	CASSADRREAFF	TGTGCCAGCAGTGCTGACAGAAGGGAAGCTTTCTTT
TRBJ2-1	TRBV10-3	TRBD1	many	CAISEQTGGNEQFF	TGTGCCATCAGTGAGCAAACAGGGGGCAATGAGCAGTTCTTC
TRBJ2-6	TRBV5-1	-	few	CASSRTEAGANVLTF	TGCGCCAGCAGCCGTACAGAGGCTGGGGCCAACGTCCTGACTTTC
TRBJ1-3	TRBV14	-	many	CASSPPGGLAGNTIYF	TGTGCCAGCAGCCCCCCCGGGGGCTTAGCTGGAAACACCATATATTTT
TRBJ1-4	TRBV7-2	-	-	CVSSSRAAILSTNEKLFF	TGTGTCAGCAGCTCACGTGCAGCGATACTCTCAACTAATGAAAAACTGTTTTTT
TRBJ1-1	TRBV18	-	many	CASSPRYLMTEAFF	TGTGCCAGCTCACCACGGTACTTAATGACTGAAGCTTTCTTT
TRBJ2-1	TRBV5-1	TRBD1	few	CASSFIPGQDYDEQFF	TGCGCCAGCAGCTTTATCCCGGGACAGGACTACGATGAGCAGTTCTTC
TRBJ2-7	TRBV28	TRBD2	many	CASSLAGVNSYEQYF	TGTGCCAGCAGCTTAGCGGGAGTTAATTCCTACGAGCAGTACTTC
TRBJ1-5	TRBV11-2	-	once	CASSPVGGPQHF	TGTGCCAGCAGCCCGGTCGGGGGGCCCCAGCATTTT
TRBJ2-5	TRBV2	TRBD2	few	CASSGAGGATQETQYF	TGTGCCAGCAGTGGGGCGGGGGGCGCTACCCAAGAGACCCAGTACTTC
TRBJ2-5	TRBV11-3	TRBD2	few	CASSSTSAKETQYF	TGTGCCAGCAGCTCCACTAGCGCCAAGGAGACCCAGTACTTC
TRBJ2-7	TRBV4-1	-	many	CASSQGIDEQYF	TGCGCCAGCAGCCAAGGTATCGACGAGCAGTACTTC
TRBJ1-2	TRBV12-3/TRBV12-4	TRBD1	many	CASSSLAKTGIGLYGYTF	TGTGCCAGCAGTTCTCTAGCTAAGACAGGGATAGGACTCTATGGCTACACCTTC
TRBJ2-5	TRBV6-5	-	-	CASSYEGGLETQYF	TGTGCCAGCAGTTACGAGGGGGGGCTGGAGACCCAGTACTTC
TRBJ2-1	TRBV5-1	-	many	CASSLEAGTGTRYYNEQFF	TGCGCCAGCAGCTTGGAGGCCGGAACCGGGACACGTTACTACAATGAGCAGTTCTTC
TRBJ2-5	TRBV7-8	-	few	CASSLGGGRQETQYF	TGTGCCAGCAGCTTAGGAGGGGGGCGACAAGAGACCCAGTACTTC
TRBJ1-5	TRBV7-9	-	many	CASSLDTGPLMTQHF	TGTGCCAGCAGCTTAGATACGGGGCCCCTCATGACCCAGCATTTT
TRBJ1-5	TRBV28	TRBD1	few	CASRPTGGLQHF	TGTGCCAGCAGACCCACAGGGGGTCTCCAGCATTTT
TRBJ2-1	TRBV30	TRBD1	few	CAWWLKGQTYNEQFF	TGTGCCTGGTGGCTCAAGGGACAGACCTACAATGAGCAGTTCTTC
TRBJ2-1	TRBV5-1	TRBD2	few	CASKAGTTPSNEQFF	TGCGCCAGCAAAGCAGGGACTACCCCTTCTAATGAGCAGTTCTTC
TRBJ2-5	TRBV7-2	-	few	CASSAGGSQETQYF	TGTGCCAGCAGCGCTGGCGGTAGTCAAGAGACCCAGTACTTC
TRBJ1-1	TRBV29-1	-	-	CSVEGWGDTEAFF	TGCAGCGTTGAAGGTTGGGGTGACACTGAAGCTTTCTTT
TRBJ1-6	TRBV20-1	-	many	CSARDTSNSPLHF	TGCAGTGCGAGGGACACTAGTAATTCACCCCTCCACTTT
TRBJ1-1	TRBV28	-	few	CASSSRALEAFF	TGTGCCAGCAGTTCAAGGGCCCTTGAAGCTTTCTTT
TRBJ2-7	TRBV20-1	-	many	CSAQGRIYEQYF	TGCAGTGCTCAGGGACGGATCTACGAGCAGTACTTC
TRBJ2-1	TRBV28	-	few	CASSLPLTPSPSSEQFF	TGTGCCAGCAGTTTGCCCCTTACCCCCTCCCCAAGCAGTGAGCAGTTCTTC
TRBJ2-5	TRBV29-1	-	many	CSVEQGQAYQETQYF	TGCAGCGTTGAACAGGGGCAGGCGTACCAAGAGACCCAGTACTTC